The 31 T cell receptor beta chains below all came from one sample that was sequenced in a study of blood T cell repertoires in COVID-19. Only in-frame clones appear in the TCRdb table, and some are missing; sequencing was by immunoSEQ multiplex PCR. The sample lists about 120,000 clones, roughly 79% occurring once. Sample: peripheral blood. These receptors originate from a human donor in a cohort sampled during active COVID-19.

The rearrangement links TRBV11-1 to TRBJ2-7, with D perhaps matching TRBD2 (6 bases). Between the trimmed V and J ends, which lost 5 bases and 2 bases, there was a span of 13 bases. The CDR3 runs to 14 residues. Germline CDR1 and CDR2: SGHAT and FQDESV (reference sequence). The CDR3 region is CASSPGVGAYEQYF. The CDR3 region has the DNA TGTGCCAGCAGCCCGGGAGTGGGGGCCTACGAGCAGTACTTC.

This chain links TRBV4-3 with TRBJ1-6, with D unclear. The CDR3 consists of 16 residues. The germline V and J ends were trimmed by 0 bases and 7 bases, with 13 bases remaining between them. Germline values: CDR1 LGHNA, CDR2 YSLEER. DNA for the CDR3: TGCGCCAGCAGCCAAGAGGTAACTGGAGGAAATTCACCCCTCCACTTT. It codes for CASSQEVTGGNSPLHF.

This chain connects TRBV19 to TRBJ1-6; the D is unclear. Germline loops: CDR1 LNHDA, CDR2 SQIVND (reference sequence). Deletions cut 3 bases from V and 3 bases from J, with 9 bases between. The CDR3 consists of 15 residues. The DNA for the CDR3 is TGTGCCAGTAGTATGGGCAGAAACTATAATTCACCCCTCCACTTT. This gives the protein CASSMGRNYNSPLHF.

The chain employs TRBV28 and TRBJ1-5; D may be TRBD1 (6 bases). The CDR3 consists of 14 residues. CDR1 and CDR2 (germline): MDHEN, SYDVKM. V was clipped by 1 base and J by 8 bases, with 12 bases between them. The CDR3 reads CASSLSGGAKPQHF. Written as DNA, the CDR3 is TGTGCCAGCAGTTTATCTGGGGGCGCGAAGCCCCAGCATTTT.

The DNA for the CDR3 is TGTGCCAGCAGCTGGCCTAGCGGGAGTTCTGGGGCCTACAATGAGCAGTTCTTC. This gives the protein CASSWPSGSSGAYNEQFF. The chain has TRBV5-6 and TRBJ2-1, with 10 bases identical to TRBD2. This CDR3 has 18 residues. Per the germline V gene, CDR1 is SGHDT and CDR2 is YYEEEE. V lost 3 bases, J lost 2 bases, and 11 bases stayed unmatched.

The V and J genes are TRBV5-1 and TRBJ1-6, with TRBD1 matching over 7 bases. After removal of 2 bases from V and 5 bases from J, the junction contained 4 bases not matched to a gene. The CDR3 runs to 15 residues. Per germline, CDR1 SGHRS and CDR2 YFSETQ. CDR3 sequence reads: CASSLPQGDNSPLHF. In DNA, the CDR3 is TGCGCCAGCAGCTTACCCCAGGGGGATAATTCACCCCTCCACTTT.

The chain uses TRBV4-1 and TRBJ1-2, with D perhaps matching TRBD1 (5 bases). CDR1 MGHRA and CDR2 YSYEKL come from the germline V gene. CDR3 length: 18 amino acids. The ends were cut back, 4 bases at V and 2 bases at J, with 23 bases in the middle. DNA for the CDR3: TGCGCCAGCAGCCCCATTTCAACCCACACAGGCTTAAACTATGGCTACACCTTC. Protein product: CASSPISTHTGLNYGYTF.

This clone has only a few counts. V is TRBV20-1 and J is TRBJ2-7; D gene uncertain. V shed 3 bases and J shed 3 bases, with 12 bases lying between them. Germline lookup yields CDR1 DFQATT and CDR2 SNEGSKA (reference sequence). The CDR3 runs to 13 residues. The CDR3 nucleotides are TGCAGTGCTAGTAAAGACTCAGACTACGAGCAGTACTTC. It encodes CSASKDSDYEQYF.

The V and J genes are TRBV28 and TRBJ2-2; 7 bases are shared with TRBD2. Trimming took 3 bases from V and 2 from J; bases not matched to a gene: 6. This CDR3 has 16 amino acids. Germline CDR1 and CDR2: MDHEN and SYDVKM. The CDR3 sequence: CASSFRQRGNTGELFF. In DNA form, the CDR3 reads TGTGCCAGCAGTTTTAGACAGCGGGGTAACACCGGGGAGCTGTTTTTT. Using reference TRBV28 and TRBJ2-2 for the parts outside the CDR3, the full variable domain is DVKVTQSSRYLVKRTGEKVFLECVQDMDHENMFWYRQDPGLGLRLIYFSYDVKMKEKGDIPEGYSVSREKKERFSLILESASTNQTSMYLCASSFRQRGNTGELFFGEGSRLTVL.

The chain joins TRBV24-1 to TRBJ2-3, with D hard to call. This CDR3 is built from 15 residues. Germline V lookup: CDR1 KGHDR, CDR2 SFDVKD. With 9 bases removed from V and 3 bases from J, the gap between germline ends came to 18 bases. CDR3 region: CATETTVHGTDTQYF. CDR3 DNA: TGTGCCACCGAAACGACTGTGCACGGAACAGATACGCAGTATTTT.

The chain employs TRBV28 and TRBJ2-5, with 7 bases aligning to TRBD1. Trimming removed 5 bases from V and 7 bases from J; junction bases left unmatched: 13. Per the germline V gene, CDR1 is MDHEN and CDR2 is SYDVKM. The CDR3 is 15 amino acids. This chain's CDR3 is CASSIGGEVFGTQYF. As DNA, the CDR3 is TGTGCCAGCAGTATAGGGGGCGAGGTTTTTGGGACCCAGTACTTC. The whole variable domain, remainder taken from reference TRBV28 and TRBJ2-5, is DVKVTQSSRYLVKRTGEKVFLECVQDMDHENMFWYRQDPGLGLRLIYFSYDVKMKEKGDIPEGYSVSREKKERFSLILESASTNQTSMYLCASSIGGEVFGTQYFGPGTRLLVL.

The chain recombines TRBV6-2 or TRBV6-3 with TRBJ1-5; D is ambiguous. Germline V gene data show CDR1 as MNHEY and CDR2 as SVGEGT. The CDR3 spans 16 residues. V lost 2 bases to trimming and J lost 3 bases, with 14 bases between them. This CDR3 reads CASSYAERGSNQPQHF. The CDR3 coding sequence is TGTGCCAGCAGTTACGCCGAACGAGGGTCCAATCAGCCCCAGCATTTT.

The chain employs TRBV20-1 and TRBJ2-5; D perhaps matches TRBD2 (5 bases). Between the trimmed V and J ends, which lost 3 bases and 2 bases, there was a span of 13 bases. CDR1 DFQATT and CDR2 SNEGSKA come from the germline V gene (reference sequence). CDR3 length equals 14 residues. The CDR3 DNA reads as TGCAGTGCTAGTTTGGTAGCGAGGCAAGAGACCCAGTACTTC. Translated: CSASLVARQETQYF.

The chain employs TRBV11-1 and TRBJ2-4, with 7 bases identical to TRBD1. The germline V gene encodes CDR1 SGHAT and CDR2 FQDESV (reference sequence). J lost 0 bases, V lost 5 bases, and 4 bases had no gene match. This CDR3 has 15 residues. The CDR3 DNA is TGTGCCAGCAGCCCTAGGGACAGAGCCAAAAACATTCAGTACTTC. This codes for CASSPRDRAKNIQYF. Using reference TRBV11-1 and TRBJ2-4 for the parts outside the CDR3, the full variable domain is EAEVAQSPRYKITEKSQAVAFWCDPISGHATLYWYRQILGQGPELLVQFQDESVVDDSQLPKDRFSAERLKGVDSTLKIQPAELGDSAMYLCASSPRDRAKNIQYFGAGTRLSVL.

V gene TRBV30 combines with J gene TRBJ1-1; 8 bases agree with TRBD1. This CDR3 region has 14 residues. Per germline, CDR1 GTSNPN and CDR2 SVGIG (reference sequence). V gave up 3 bases and J gave up 4 bases; unmatched junction bases: 7. The CDR3 spells CAWRNGRGPTEAFF. CDR3 DNA: TGTGCCTGGAGAAATGGCAGGGGGCCCACTGAAGCTTTCTTT.

The chain has TRBV11-3 and TRBJ1-5; a possible D gene is TRBD1 (5 bases). The CDR3 is 16 amino acids. V was trimmed by 0 bases and J by 10 bases, leaving 19 bases between them. The germline gives CDR1 SGHNT, CDR2 YENEEA. CDR3 protein: CASSLEYFRALQPQHF. The CDR3, as DNA: TGTGCCAGCAGCTTAGAGTATTTCAGGGCCCTTCAACCCCAGCATTTT. Full variable domain (outside the CDR3, taken from reference TRBV11-3 and TRBJ1-5): EAGVVQSPRYKIIEKKQPVAFWCNPISGHNTLYWYLQNLGQGPELLIRYENEEAVDDSQLPKDRFSAERLKGVDSTLKIQPAELGDSAVYLCASSLEYFRALQPQHFGDGTRLSIL.

The chain couples TRBV7-9 to TRBJ1-1; tentative D call: TRBD1 (5 bases). The CDR3 has 13 residues. Germline CDR1 is SEHNR and CDR2 is FQNEAQ (reference sequence). Trimming cost V 7 bases and J 0 bases, with 9 bases left between them. The CDR3 here is CASTGLMNTEAFF. The CDR3 DNA reads TGTGCCAGCACGGGACTGATGAACACTGAAGCTTTCTTT.

CDR3 nucleotides: TGTGCCAGCAGCTCCGGGACTAGCGGGGGCCAAGAGACCCAGTACTTC. Translated, it gives CASSSGTSGGQETQYF. The rearrangement uses TRBV7-2 and TRBJ2-5; 14 positions match TRBD2. Germline CDR1 is SGHTA and CDR2 is FQGNSA. V gave up 4 bases and J gave up 1 base; unmatched junction bases: 2. The CDR3 sequence is 16 residues long.

The chain joins TRBV7-2 to TRBJ1-2; D ambiguous. CDR3 length equals 14 residues. V lost 3 bases and J 7 bases, leaving 15 bases between the germline ends. CDR1 SGHTA and CDR2 FQGNSA come from the germline V gene. CDR3 bases: TGTGCCAGCAGCTTTGAGGCCCGGACTGCTGGCTACACCTTC. It specifies CASSFEARTAGYTF.

The chain carries TRBV7-9 and TRBJ1-6; TRBD1 matches at 11 bases. From germline, CDR1 is SEHNR and CDR2 FQNEAQ (reference sequence). Losses at the gene ends were 4 bases for V and 6 bases for J; bases not matched to a gene: 2. The CDR3 is 15 residues long. CDR3 protein: CASSSGQGANSPLHF. The CDR3, as DNA: TGTGCCAGCAGCTCAGGACAGGGGGCTAATTCACCCCTCCACTTT.

The CDR3: CASSAGRTTEAFF. The DNA of the CDR3 is TGTGCCAGCAGCGCAGGGAGGACCACTGAAGCTTTCTTT. This chain uses TRBV6-2 or TRBV6-3 with TRBJ1-1; D is possibly TRBD1 (5 bases). V lost 6 bases, J lost 4 bases, and 12 bases lay in between. The CDR3 spans 13 residues. CDR1 is MNHEY, CDR2 SVGEGT, per germline.

The chain couples TRBV28 to TRBJ1-4, with 10 positions matching TRBD1. The CDR3 loop spans 17 amino acids. Germline CDR1 is MDHEN and CDR2 is SYDVKM. V lost 6 bases to trimming and J lost 4 bases; unmatched junction nucleotides: 11. The DNA for the CDR3 is TGTGCCAGCAGACCCCCGGGACAGGGGTTTATTAATGAAAAACTGTTTTTT. This translates into CASRPPGQGFINEKLFF.

This chain connects TRBV6-1 to TRBJ2-7; 9 bases are shared with TRBD1. The CDR3 runs to 16 residues. The ends lost 4 bases at V and 4 bases at J; junction bases unmatched: 11. CDR1 is MNHNS, CDR2 SASEGT, per germline. Here the CDR3 DNA reads TGTGCCAGCAGTGTTTCATCTAACAGGGGGCTGTACGAGCAGTACTTC. Translated: CASSVSSNRGLYEQYF.

The chain uses TRBV6-2 or TRBV6-3 and TRBJ2-7; the match to TRBD1 covers 7 bases. CDR3 length: 14 residues. V shed 3 bases and J 1 base; nucleotides not matched to a gene: 3. Germline-derived CDR1 and CDR2 are MNHEY and SVGEGT. Written as DNA, the CDR3 is TGTGCCAGCAGTTATACGGGACAGTCCTACGAGCAGTACTTC. Amino acid sequence: CASSYTGQSYEQYF.

The genes are TRBV6-6 and TRBJ2-7; TRBD1 aligns across 8 bases. The CDR3 has 14 residues. The germline V gene encodes CDR1 MNHNY and CDR2 SVGAGI (reference sequence). V lost 2 bases, J lost 6 bases, and 6 bases stayed unmatched. The chain's CDR3 is CASSYGDRRVEQYF. In DNA form, the CDR3 reads TGTGCCAGCAGTTACGGGGACAGGCGGGTCGAGCAGTACTTC.

The chain recombines TRBV6-1 with TRBJ1-2; D uncertain. Germline lookup yields CDR1 MNHNS and CDR2 SASEGT. V was shortened by 0 bases and J by 4 bases, with 12 bases between the two germline ends. The CDR3 length is 15 residues. The CDR3 spells CASSEAPQVSYGYTF. DNA of the CDR3: TGTGCCAGCAGTGAAGCGCCGCAGGTGAGCTATGGCTACACCTTC.

J is TRBJ1-2 and V is TRBV25-1; D is possibly TRBD1 (6 bases). Germline V gene lookup returns CDR1 MGHDK and CDR2 SYGVNS. V dropped 5 bases and J dropped 5 bases, with 12 bases sitting between them. The CDR3 consists of 13 residues. This CDR3 reads CASSTGFSYGYTF. The CDR3 DNA follows: TGTGCCAGCAGTACAGGGTTTTCATATGGCTACACCTTC.

The chain uses TRBV19 and TRBJ2-1; weak D call: TRBD2 (6 bases). The CDR3 sequence is 16 residues long. The V end was cut by 5 bases, the J end by 8 bases, with 22 bases between. Per the germline V gene, CDR1 is LNHDA and CDR2 is SQIVND (reference sequence). The CDR3 spells CASSSPAGPHGHEQFF. DNA for the CDR3: TGTGCCAGTAGTTCACCCGCGGGACCGCATGGACATGAGCAGTTCTTC.

J is TRBJ2-5 and V is TRBV10-2; D may be TRBD2 (6 bases). This CDR3 contains 16 residues. The ends were cut back, 1 base at V and 5 bases at J, with 17 bases in the middle. Germline CDR1 WSHSY, CDR2 SAAADI. This CDR3 reads CASSEWGTPEGETQYF. Here the CDR3 DNA reads TGCGCCAGCAGTGAGTGGGGGACCCCGGAGGGCGAGACCCAGTACTTC.

This chain connects TRBV6-5 to TRBJ1-1, with 8 positions matching TRBD1. In germline, CDR1 is MNHEY, CDR2 SVGAGI. Germline trimming cut 5 bases from V and 4 bases from J; bases unmatched to any gene: 9. The CDR3 sequence is 15 residues long. For the CDR3, the DNA is TGTGCCAGCAGTCAGCCTTACAGGGGGGGCACTGAAGCTTTCTTT. It is translated as CASSQPYRGGTEAFF.

The chain links TRBV7-9 to TRBJ1-5, with 10 bases matching TRBD1. J was trimmed by 3 bases and V by 4 bases; bases with no gene match: 6. This CDR3 has 16 amino acids. Germline CDR1 SEHNR, CDR2 FQNEAQ (reference sequence). CDR3 DNA sequence: TGTGCCAGCAGCTCCGGGACAGGGGCCAACAATCAGCCCCAGCATTTT. Its translation is CASSSGTGANNQPQHF.